The next 26 T cell receptor beta chains were all read from a single sample in a study of Ad26.COV2.S vaccination and SARS-CoV-2 variants. The data were produced by immunoSEQ multiplex PCR, yet TCRdb's version contains in-frame clones alone and is incomplete. Of hundreds of thousands of clones in the sample, about 91% are singletons; the top ten hold around 4.2%. The input for sequencing was peripheral blood, taken after recovery from COVID-19. These TCRs come from a human donor who had recovered from COVID-19.

This chain joins TRBV28 and TRBJ2-7; no clear D. The CDR3 contains 13 residues. Trimming removed 2 bases from V and 6 bases from J, with 11 bases in between. Germline CDR1 reads MDHEN; CDR2 reads SYDVKM. The CDR3 region has the DNA TGTGCCAGCAGTTTAAACGAGGTTCTCGAGCAGTACTTC. The encoded protein is CASSLNEVLEQYF.

CDR3 in DNA: TGTGCCAGCAGTGAATATGCCGACGGTTACACAGATACGCAGTATTTT. Encoded protein: CASSEYADGYTDTQYF. The V and J genes are TRBV25-1 and TRBJ2-3; D remains unclear. Trimming took 0 bases from V and 2 from J, leaving 12 bases between them. The CDR3 spans 16 residues. From germline, CDR1 is MGHDK and CDR2 SYGVNS.

V gene TRBV5-6 combines with J gene TRBJ1-2, with 9 bases identical to TRBD1. The ends lost 4 bases at V and 7 bases at J; junction bases unmatched: 14. There are 16 residues in the CDR3. Per the germline V gene, CDR1 is SGHDT and CDR2 is YYEEEE. The CDR3 sequence is CASSPGQGGALGGYTF. CDR3 nucleotide sequence: TGTGCCAGCAGCCCGGGACAGGGCGGCGCTCTAGGTGGCTACACCTTC.

This clone was recorded only once. The chain combines TRBV5-6 with TRBJ1-2, with D possibly being TRBD1 (5 bases). This CDR3 is 14 amino acids long. Trimming cost V 0 bases and J 3 bases, with 9 bases left between them. Germline V gene lookup returns CDR1 SGHDT and CDR2 YYEEEE. The CDR3 is CASSLGRGDYGYTF. As DNA, the CDR3 is TGTGCCAGCAGCTTGGGTCGGGGGGACTATGGCTACACCTTC.

The chain employs TRBV5-4 and TRBJ2-7, with 7 bases fitting TRBD1. The germline V gene encodes CDR1 SGHNT and CDR2 YYREEE (reference sequence). The CDR3 runs to 13 residues. J was trimmed by 4 bases and V by 5 bases; bases with no gene match: 6. CDR3 amino acids: CASSTGTVYEQYF. CDR3 sequence (DNA): TGTGCCAGCAGTACCGGGACAGTTTACGAGCAGTACTTC.

This clone showed up just once. The rearrangement joins TRBV6-5 to TRBJ1-2; possibly TRBD1 for D (5 bases). The CDR3 consists of 15 residues. Looked up from germline, CDR1 is MNHEY and CDR2 is SVGAGI. The V and J ends lost 0 bases and 5 bases respectively, with 13 bases between them. Here the CDR3 reads CASSYSPGTEYGYTF. CDR3 DNA sequence: TGTGCCAGCAGTTACTCTCCGGGGACTGAGTATGGCTACACCTTC.

The chain's CDR3 is CASRGTGYRTGANVLTF. CDR3 DNA: TGCGCCAGCAGAGGGACAGGTTACCGCACTGGGGCCAACGTCCTGACTTTC. The chain joins TRBV10-2 to TRBJ2-6; 8 nucleotides agree with TRBD1. With V trimmed by 6 bases and J by 2 bases, 9 bases remained unmatched. This CDR3 region has 17 residues. Germline V gives CDR1 WSHSY, CDR2 SAAADI.

The chain has TRBV5-1 and TRBJ2-2; no clear D gene. V shed 4 bases and J shed 3 bases, with 7 bases lying between them. This CDR3 spans 13 amino acids. Germline CDR1 is SGHRS and CDR2 is YFSETQ. Here the CDR3 DNA reads TGCGCCAGCAGCCAGAAGGACACCGGGGAGCTGTTTTTT. Protein sequence: CASSQKDTGELFF.

This chain uses TRBV5-5 with TRBJ1-1, with 9 bases that match TRBD1. The CDR3 length is 15 residues. V was clipped by 0 bases and J by 4 bases; unmatched bases: 4. Germline V CDR1 and CDR2: SGHKS, YYEKEE (reference sequence). In DNA, the CDR3 is TGTGCCAGCAGCTTGGAGGGGACAGGGAGCACTGAAGCTTTCTTT. Translating gives CASSLEGTGSTEAFF.

Concerning this clone itself: The DNA is omitted, as the CDR3 cannot be located on it reliably, and the CDR3 follows TCRdb's listing. The chain couples TRBV6-5 to TRBJ1-2; the D segment call TRBD1 is taken from the table without a DNA check. Counting both end residues, the CDR3 totals 14 amino acids. Germline V gene sequence: CDR1 MNHEY, CDR2 SVGAGI. CDR3 protein: CASSTSDRYGGYTF.

V and J are TRBV7-2 and TRBJ1-6, with TRBD1 matching over 10 bases. The CDR3 covers 14 residues. Germline loops: CDR1 SGHTA, CDR2 FQGNSA. Losses at the gene ends were 6 bases for V and 9 bases for J; bases not matched to a gene: 5. CDR3 DNA sequence: TGTGCCAGCAGTCGGACAGGGGGGCGTTCACCCCTCCACTTT. This gives the protein CASSRTGGRSPLHF. Drawing the rest from reference TRBV7-2 and TRBJ1-6, the complete variable domain is GAGVSQSPSNKVTEKGKDVELRCDPISGHTALYWYRQSLGQGLEFLIYFQGNSAPDKSGLPSDRFSAERTGGSVSTLTIQRTQQEDSAVYLCASSRTGGRSPLHFGNGTRLTVT.

The chain combines TRBV5-1 with TRBJ2-2; 10 bases are a match to TRBD2. V lost 5 bases, J lost 6 bases, and 7 bases stayed unmatched. The CDR3 has 15 residues. Germline lookup yields CDR1 SGHRS and CDR2 YFSETQ. This CDR3 reads CASRDTSGAAGELFF. CDR3 in DNA: TGCGCCAGCAGGGATACTAGCGGGGCGGCCGGGGAGCTGTTTTTT.

This chain connects TRBV14 to TRBJ1-1; a weak D match, TRBD1 (6 bases). This CDR3 has 14 amino acids. V lost 4 bases and J 4 bases, leaving 13 bases between the germline ends. Per germline, CDR1 SGHDN and CDR2 FVKESK. CDR3 sequence reads: CASSRETGSTEAFF. The CDR3 coding sequence is TGTGCCAGCAGCCGGGAAACAGGGTCCACTGAAGCTTTCTTT.

This chain connects TRBV23-1 to TRBJ2-1, with TRBD2 identical over 11 bases. TRBV23-1 is an open reading frame, and its role is uncertain. The V and J ends lost 3 bases and 0 bases, in that order; junction bases with no gene match: 13. The CDR3 extends over 20 amino acids. CDR3 DNA: TGCGCCAGCAGTCACCCTCCGGGACTAGCGGATAAATGCTCCTACAATGAGCAGTTCTTC. Protein sequence: CASSHPPGLADKCSYNEQFF.

The chain has TRBV4-2 and TRBJ2-4; 8 positions match TRBD2. Germline values: CDR1 LGHNA, CDR2 YNFKEQ. The J segment lost 10 bases and the V segment lost 0 bases, leaving 14 bases of the junction unmatched. The CDR3 loop spans 17 amino acids. CDR3: CASSQDRAAGAFAIQYF. The CDR3 nucleotides read TGTGCCAGCAGCCAAGATCGGGCAGCGGGGGCCTTTGCGATTCAGTACTTC.

With respect to this clone: The junction does not match germline at one end; this may be a read error. The chain employs TRBV9 and TRBJ2-5; TRBD1 is a possible D gene (5 bases). CDR3 length: 15 amino acids. Germline CDR1 is SGDLS and CDR2 is YYNGEE. CDR3 residues: CASTPRKGTAGPIHF. As DNA, the CDR3 is TGTGCCAGCACCCCTAGGAAGGGTACGGCAGGGCCCATTCACTTC. The whole variable domain, filled in from reference TRBV9 and TRBJ2-5, reads DSGVTQTPKHLITATGQRVTLRCSPRSGDLSVYWYQQSLDQGLQFLIQYYNGEERAKGNILERFSAQQFPDLHSELNLSSLELGDSALYFCASTPRKGTAGPIHFGPGTRLLVL.

J is TRBJ1-5 and V is TRBV10-3; 7 bases are shared with TRBD1. Germline values: CDR1 ENHRY, CDR2 SYGVKD. V was pared by 3 bases and J by 5 bases, with 19 bases of the junction left unmatched. This CDR3 contains 19 residues. CDR3 protein: CAISDPNLARGDSDQPQHF. DNA for the CDR3: TGTGCCATCAGTGATCCCAACCTCGCAAGAGGGGACAGCGATCAGCCCCAGCATTTT.

The chain has TRBV3-1 (or the pseudogene TRBV3-2) and TRBJ2-7; TRBD2 matches 10 bases. This CDR3 has 19 amino acids. With 1 base clipped from V and 4 bases from J, the junction kept 16 bases outside the gene matches. CDR1 and CDR2 from the germline V gene are LGHDT and YNNKEL (reference sequence). The CDR3 loop is CASSQGCPSGGNFHYEQYF. In DNA form, the CDR3 reads TGTGCCAGCAGCCAAGGGTGCCCTAGCGGGGGCAACTTTCATTACGAGCAGTACTTC.

The V call is TRBV5-1, the J call TRBJ1-1, with D perhaps matching TRBD1 (6 bases). V lost 2 bases, J lost 5 bases, and 13 bases lay in between. CDR1 SGHRS and CDR2 YFSETQ come from the germline V gene. The CDR3 runs to 14 residues. The CDR3 DNA is TGCGCCAGCAGCTTAACAGGGTATGGTACTGAAGCTTTCTTT. It is translated as CASSLTGYGTEAFF. Supplemented by reference TRBV5-1 and TRBJ1-1, the full variable domain reads KAGVTQTPRYLIKTRGQQVTLSCSPISGHRSVSWYQQTPGQGLQFLFEYFSETQRNKGNFPGRFSGRQFSNSRSEMNVSTLELGDSALYLCASSLTGYGTEAFFGQGTRLTVV.

The chain joins TRBV2 to TRBJ1-3; no clear D. The CDR3 loop spans 11 amino acids. V lost 4 bases and J 4 bases, leaving 2 bases between the germline ends. Germline V CDR1 and CDR2: SNHLY, FYNNEI. The chain's CDR3 is CASSVGNTIYF. The CDR3 nucleotides read TGTGCCAGCAGTGTGGGAAACACCATATATTTT.

The rearrangement uses TRBV16 and TRBJ1-2; 7 nucleotides align to TRBD1. CDR1 is KGHSY and CDR2 is FQNENV in the germline V gene. V was pared by 4 bases and J by 8 bases, with 7 bases of the junction left unmatched. CDR3 size: 13 residues. The CDR3 is CASSPDRDQGYTF. Written as DNA, the CDR3 is TGTGCCAGCAGCCCCGACAGGGATCAAGGCTACACCTTC. The complete variable domain, with remaining parts taken from reference TRBV16 and TRBJ1-2, reads GEEVAQTPKHLVRGEGQKAKLYCAPIKGHSYVFWYQQVLKNEFKFLISFQNENVFDETGMPKERFSAKCLPNSPCSLEIQATKLEDSAVYFCASSPDRDQGYTFGSGTRLTVV.

The rearrangement uses TRBV11-3 and TRBJ1-1, with 9 bases matching TRBD1. J lost 6 bases, V lost 3 bases, and 2 bases had no gene match. The CDR3 sequence is 13 residues long. In germline, CDR1 is SGHNT, CDR2 YENEEA. CDR3 loop: CASSLGQGAEAFF. CDR3 coding DNA: TGTGCCAGCAGCTTGGGACAGGGCGCTGAAGCTTTCTTT.

With respect to this clone: Germline is not matched at one junction end, which may reflect a read error. The V gene is TRBV4-1, the J gene TRBJ1-4; D uncertain. The V gene's germline CDR1 is MGHRA and CDR2 YSYEKL. This CDR3 is built from 13 residues. CDR3 in amino acids: CASSLLINEKLFF. CDR3 DNA sequence: TGCGCCAGCAGCCTTTTAATCAATGAGAAACTGTTTTTT.

This clone was detected only once. The chain joins TRBV6-1 to TRBJ2-5; 9 bases align to TRBD2. V dropped 1 base and J dropped 0; count of bases not matched to a gene: 3. The CDR3 has 16 amino acids. Germline lookup yields CDR1 MNHNS and CDR2 SASEGT. The CDR3 here is CASSEGLAVYQETQYF. In nucleotides, the CDR3 is TGTGCCAGCAGTGAAGGACTAGCGGTGTACCAAGAGACCCAGTACTTC.

The chain combines TRBV11-2 with TRBJ2-7; tentatively, D is TRBD2 (6 bases). Per the germline V gene, CDR1 is SGHAT and CDR2 is FQNNGV. V was clipped by 5 bases and J by 6 bases, with 11 bases between them. The CDR3 is made up of 12 amino acids. The chain's CDR3 is CASSGGTVEQYF. As DNA, the CDR3 is TGTGCCAGCAGCGGCGGGACGGTCGAGCAGTACTTC.

The chain recombines TRBV10-2 with TRBJ1-3; 8 nucleotides agree with TRBD1. Germline V CDR1 and CDR2: WSHSY, SAAADI. The ends lost 8 bases at V and 3 bases at J; junction bases unmatched: 6. There are 14 residues in the CDR3. The CDR3 region is CASLDREGGNTIYF. CDR3 nucleotides: TGCGCCAGCCTGGACAGGGAAGGTGGAAACACCATATATTTT.